This T cell receptor (beta chain) was recorded in a study of spatial heterogeneity in lung cancer (dated 2019 in TCRdb). Turning to the overall study: More beta-chain than alpha-chain transcripts were consistently detected, likely reflecting higher beta-chain transcript abundance. In the raw uncorrected reads, each unique combination of TCR and UMI appeared more than ten times on average. TCR repertoire features were related to nonsynonymous mutation counts determined by whole-exome sequencing of tumor tissue. The study quantitatively compared TCR alpha and beta repertoires across multiple tumor regions, matched nontumor lung and blood in non-small cell lung cancer. TCR transcript counts in tumor regions correlated strongly with a T cell transcriptional module score from matched bulk RNA-seq. At surgery, both alpha and beta chains were TCR-sequenced in roughly 200 tumor regions, approximately 64 matched nontumor lung samples and just over 55 PBMC samples. What the study reported, not specific to this receptor: Additional single-cell paired TCR alpha and beta sequencing was considered necessary to confirm, at a functional level, the hypothesis that regional TCRs recognize regional mutations. TCR-seq coverage of tumor T cells was estimated to be only approximately 7% for alpha chains and 13% to 15% for beta chains. Counts of ubiquitous and regional expanded TCRs correlated with counts of ubiquitous and regional nonsynonymous mutations, respectively. A correlation was observed between the number of expanded intratumoral alpha and beta TCRs and the tumor nonsynonymous mutation count.

V is pared back by 5 bases and J by 4 bases, with 12 bases lying between the germline termini. From its cysteine to its phenylalanine, the CDR3 spans 13 amino acids. Only the CDR3 portion is preserved as DNA: 39 bases, with reading frame beginning at the first base. As encoded in the germline V gene, CDR1 is MNHNS while CDR2 is SASEGT. Libraries were made using 5' RACE. These reads were obtained on a NextSeq 500. In the TCR library protocol, a unique molecular identifier was attached to each TCR cDNA molecule so that PCR and sequencing errors could be corrected. In the paper's pipeline: Decombinator tools were used for TCR identification, UMI-based error correction and CDR3 extraction. Expanded TCRs were defined as those above a frequency of 2 per 1,000, corresponding to the top 1% of the tumor frequency distribution. Expanded tumor TCRs statistically deemed absent (corrected P<0.05) from at least one tumor region were classed as regional, and all other expanded tumor TCRs were classed as ubiquitous. Renyi diversity was calculated using the R vegan package after each repertoire was subsampled 100 times to 5,000 TCRs. CDR3 similarity networks were built from amino acid triplet string-kernel similarity, with CDR3s being connected when pairwise similarity was above 0.82. TCRdb trimmed public reads at Q25 via fastp, called clones via MiXCR and kept in-frame beta chains. Each CDR3 protein gets just one entry, which takes the most common genes and DNA from the rows behind it. The V and J calls come from TCRdb's annotation, not from the publication. Within this sample are about 18,000 distinct CDR3 sequences, with roughly 7% of them counted one time only. The ten largest clonotypes hold 20% to 25% of the sample.

The time point tag for this specimen amounts to: sample taken at primary tumor resection. Samples were obtained from approximately 77 patients with early-stage, untreated non-small cell lung cancer from the lung TRACERx cohort. TCR sequencing used whole RNA extracted from tumor and nontumor lung tissue, or from cryopreserved PBMC samples, without cell sorting. A patient was chosen for TCR sequencing only when enough RNA was available from at least two tumor regions. Before selection, tumor and adjacent nontumor lung specimens were reviewed by a lung pathologist. This clonotype was seen repeatedly, ten times or more. No antigen is known for it. Within one base of it there is no much larger clone, and no base qualities were kept.

This clonotype was sampled from a female donor with early-stage non-small cell lung cancer. Sequences were derived from lung tumor tissue, sampled at surgery. The rearranged segments are TRBV6-1 and TRBJ2-7; no D gene call is confident. The CDR3 has the sequence CASSSQVGYEQYF. The nucleotides are TGTGCCAGCAGTTCCCAGGTGGGGTACGAGCAGTACTTC.